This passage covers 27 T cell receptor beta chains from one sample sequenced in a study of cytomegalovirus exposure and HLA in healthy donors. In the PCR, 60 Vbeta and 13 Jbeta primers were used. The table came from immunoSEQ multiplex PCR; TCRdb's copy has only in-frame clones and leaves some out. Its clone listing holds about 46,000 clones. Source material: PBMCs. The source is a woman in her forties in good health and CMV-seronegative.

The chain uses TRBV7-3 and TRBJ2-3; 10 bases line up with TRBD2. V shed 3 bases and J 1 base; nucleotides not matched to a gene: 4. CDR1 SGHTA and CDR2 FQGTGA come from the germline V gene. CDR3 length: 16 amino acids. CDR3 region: CASSFSGRTRTDTQYF. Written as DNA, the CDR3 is TGTGCCAGCAGCTTTAGCGGGAGGACCCGCACAGATACGCAGTATTTT.

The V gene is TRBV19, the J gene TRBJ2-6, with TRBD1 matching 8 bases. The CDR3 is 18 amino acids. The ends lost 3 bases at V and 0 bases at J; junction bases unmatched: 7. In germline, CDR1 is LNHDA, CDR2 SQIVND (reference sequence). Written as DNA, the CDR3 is TGTGCCAGTAGTATTTGGACAGGGACCTTCTCTGGGGCCAACGTCCTGACTTTC. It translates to CASSIWTGTFSGANVLTF.

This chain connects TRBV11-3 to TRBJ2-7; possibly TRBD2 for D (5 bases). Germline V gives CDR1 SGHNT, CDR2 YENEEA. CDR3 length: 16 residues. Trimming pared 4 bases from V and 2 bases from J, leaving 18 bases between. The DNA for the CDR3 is TGTGCCAGCAGCTCTGTGGGCGGGCCGCCACCCTACGAGCAGTACTTC. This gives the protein CASSSVGGPPPYEQYF.

CDR3 nucleotide sequence: TGCAGCGCTCCCCGAGGTAGCGGGAGGGCAATCATGAATGAGCAGTTCTTC. Protein: CSAPRGSGRAIMNEQFF. V and J are TRBV29-1 and TRBJ2-1; 11 bases line up with TRBD2. This CDR3 is 17 amino acids long. J lost 7 bases, V lost 7 bases, and 18 bases had no gene match. Germline CDR1 is SQVTM and CDR2 is ANQGSEA.

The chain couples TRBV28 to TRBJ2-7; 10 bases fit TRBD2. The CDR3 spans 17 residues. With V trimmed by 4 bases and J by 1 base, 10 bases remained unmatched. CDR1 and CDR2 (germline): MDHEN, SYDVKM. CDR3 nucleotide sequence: TGTGCCAGCAGTTCCCCCATAAAAGCGGGAGGGTCCTACGAGCAGTACTTC. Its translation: CASSSPIKAGGSYEQYF.

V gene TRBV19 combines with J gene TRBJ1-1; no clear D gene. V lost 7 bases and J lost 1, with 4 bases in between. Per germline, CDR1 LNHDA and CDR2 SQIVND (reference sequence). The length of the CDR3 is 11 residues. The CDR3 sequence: CASNWNTEAFF. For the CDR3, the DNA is TGTGCCAGTAACTGGAACACTGAAGCTTTCTTT.

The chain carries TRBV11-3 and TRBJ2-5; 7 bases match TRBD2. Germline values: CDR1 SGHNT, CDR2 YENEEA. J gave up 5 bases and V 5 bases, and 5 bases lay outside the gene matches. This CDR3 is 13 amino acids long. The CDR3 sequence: CASSNKGGETQYF. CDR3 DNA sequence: TGTGCCAGCAGCAATAAGGGAGGGGAGACCCAGTACTTC. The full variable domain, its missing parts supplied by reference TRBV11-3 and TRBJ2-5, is EAGVVQSPRYKIIEKKQPVAFWCNPISGHNTLYWYLQNLGQGPELLIRYENEEAVDDSQLPKDRFSAERLKGVDSTLKIQPAELGDSAVYLCASSNKGGETQYFGPGTRLLVL.

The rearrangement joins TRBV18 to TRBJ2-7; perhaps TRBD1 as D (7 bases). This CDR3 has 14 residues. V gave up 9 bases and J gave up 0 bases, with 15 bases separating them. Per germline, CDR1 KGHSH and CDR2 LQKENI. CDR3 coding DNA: TGTGCCAGTCGCCAGGGGGGCGACTCCTACGAGCAGTACTTC. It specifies CASRQGGDSYEQYF.

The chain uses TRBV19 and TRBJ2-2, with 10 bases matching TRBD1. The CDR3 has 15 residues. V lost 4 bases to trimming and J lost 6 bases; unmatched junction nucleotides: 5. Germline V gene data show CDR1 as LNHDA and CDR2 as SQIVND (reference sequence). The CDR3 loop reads CASSRGQGWAGELFF. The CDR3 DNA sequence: TGTGCCAGTAGTAGGGGACAGGGGTGGGCCGGGGAGCTGTTTTTT.

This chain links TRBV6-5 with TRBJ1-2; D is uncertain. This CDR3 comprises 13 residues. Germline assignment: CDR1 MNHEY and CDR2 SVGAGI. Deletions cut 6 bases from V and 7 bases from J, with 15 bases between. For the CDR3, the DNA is TGTGCCAGCAGCCAACTTGACTTGAGTGGCTACACCTTC. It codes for CASSQLDLSGYTF.

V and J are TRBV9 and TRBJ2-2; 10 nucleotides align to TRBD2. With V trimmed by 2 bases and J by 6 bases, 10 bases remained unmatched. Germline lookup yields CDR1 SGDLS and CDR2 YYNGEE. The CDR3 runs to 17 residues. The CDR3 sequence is CASSVGLAGARAGELFF. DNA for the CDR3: TGTGCCAGCAGCGTCGGGCTAGCGGGAGCGAGGGCCGGGGAGCTGTTTTTT. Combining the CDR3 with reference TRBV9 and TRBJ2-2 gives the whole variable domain DSGVTQTPKHLITATGQRVTLRCSPRSGDLSVYWYQQSLDQGLQFLIQYYNGEERAKGNILERFSAQQFPDLHSELNLSSLELGDSALYFCASSVGLAGARAGELFFGEGSRLTVL.

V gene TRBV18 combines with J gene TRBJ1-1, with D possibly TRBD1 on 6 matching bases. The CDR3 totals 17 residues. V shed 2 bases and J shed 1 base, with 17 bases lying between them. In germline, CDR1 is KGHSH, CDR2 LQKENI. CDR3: CASSPIIGGRGNTEAFF. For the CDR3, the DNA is TGTGCCAGCTCACCAATTATAGGGGGACGCGGGAACACTGAAGCTTTCTTT.

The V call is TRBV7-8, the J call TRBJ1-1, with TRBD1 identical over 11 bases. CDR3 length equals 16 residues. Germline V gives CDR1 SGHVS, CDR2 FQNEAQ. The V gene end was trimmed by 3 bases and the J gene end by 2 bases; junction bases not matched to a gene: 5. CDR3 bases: TGTGCCAGCAGCTTTAGGACAGGGGGCGTTAACACTGAAGCTTTCTTT. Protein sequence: CASSFRTGGVNTEAFF.

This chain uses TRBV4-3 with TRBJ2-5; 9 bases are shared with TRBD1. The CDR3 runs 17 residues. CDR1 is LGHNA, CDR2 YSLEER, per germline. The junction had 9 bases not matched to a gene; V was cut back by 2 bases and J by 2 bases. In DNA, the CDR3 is TGCGCCAGCAGCCAAAACACAGGGGGCTGGGGTCAAGAGACCCAGTACTTC. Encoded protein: CASSQNTGGWGQETQYF.

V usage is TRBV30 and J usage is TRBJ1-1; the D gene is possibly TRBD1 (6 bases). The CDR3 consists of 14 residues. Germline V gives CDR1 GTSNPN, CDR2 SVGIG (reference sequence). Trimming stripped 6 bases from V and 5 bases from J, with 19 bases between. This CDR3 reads CACSPQGRGTEAFF. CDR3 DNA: TGTGCCTGTTCCCCCCAGGGGCGGGGGACTGAAGCTTTCTTT.

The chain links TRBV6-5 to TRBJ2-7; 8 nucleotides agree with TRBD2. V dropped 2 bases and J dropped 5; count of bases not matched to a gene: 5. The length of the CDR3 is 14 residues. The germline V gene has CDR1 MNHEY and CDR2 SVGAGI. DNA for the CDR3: TGTGCCAGCAGTTACCGGGAGGGGGAGAACGAGCAGTACTTC. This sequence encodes CASSYREGENEQYF.

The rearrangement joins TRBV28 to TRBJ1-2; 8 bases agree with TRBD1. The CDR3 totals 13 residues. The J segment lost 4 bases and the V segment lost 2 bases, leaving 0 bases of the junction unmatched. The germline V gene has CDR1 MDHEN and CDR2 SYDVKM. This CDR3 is CASSLQGAYGYTF. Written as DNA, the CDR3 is TGTGCCAGCAGTTTACAGGGGGCCTATGGCTACACCTTC.

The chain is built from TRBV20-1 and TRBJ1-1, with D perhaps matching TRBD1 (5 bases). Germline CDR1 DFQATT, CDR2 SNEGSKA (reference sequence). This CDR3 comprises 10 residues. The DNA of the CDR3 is TGCAGCAGGGTGTACACTGAAGCTTTCTTT. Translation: CSRVYTEAFF.

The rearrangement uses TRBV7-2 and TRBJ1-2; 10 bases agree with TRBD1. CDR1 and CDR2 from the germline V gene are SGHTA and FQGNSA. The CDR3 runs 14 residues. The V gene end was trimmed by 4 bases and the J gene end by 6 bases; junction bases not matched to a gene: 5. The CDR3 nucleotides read TGTGCCAGCAGCTGGCGGGACAGGGGAAATGGCTACACCTTC. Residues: CASSWRDRGNGYTF.

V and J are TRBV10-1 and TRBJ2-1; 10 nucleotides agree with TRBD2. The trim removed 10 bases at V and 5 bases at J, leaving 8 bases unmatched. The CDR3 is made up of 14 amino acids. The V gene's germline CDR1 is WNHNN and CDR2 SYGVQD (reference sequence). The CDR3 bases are TGCGCCACCCTGACTAGCGGGCCTCACAATGAGCAGTTCTTC. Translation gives CATLTSGPHNEQFF.

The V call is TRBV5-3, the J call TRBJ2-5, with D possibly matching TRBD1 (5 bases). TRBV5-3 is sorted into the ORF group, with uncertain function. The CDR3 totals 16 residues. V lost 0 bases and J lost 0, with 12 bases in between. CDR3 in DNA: TGTGCCAGAAGCTTGGATACGGACATAAACCAAGAGACCCAGTACTTC. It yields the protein CARSLDTDINQETQYF.

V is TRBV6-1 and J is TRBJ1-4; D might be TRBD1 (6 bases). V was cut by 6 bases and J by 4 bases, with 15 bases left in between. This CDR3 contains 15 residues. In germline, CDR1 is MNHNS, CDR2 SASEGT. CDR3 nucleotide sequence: TGTGCCAGCAGCGCCAGGGGTTCGGGTAATGAAAAACTGTTTTTT. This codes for CASSARGSGNEKLFF.

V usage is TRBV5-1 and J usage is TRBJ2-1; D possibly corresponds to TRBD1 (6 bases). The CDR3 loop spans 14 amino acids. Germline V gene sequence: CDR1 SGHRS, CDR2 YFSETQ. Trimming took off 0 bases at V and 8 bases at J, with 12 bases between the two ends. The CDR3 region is CASSLGQQGDEQFF. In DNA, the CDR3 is TGCGCCAGCAGCTTGGGACAACAGGGAGATGAGCAGTTCTTC.

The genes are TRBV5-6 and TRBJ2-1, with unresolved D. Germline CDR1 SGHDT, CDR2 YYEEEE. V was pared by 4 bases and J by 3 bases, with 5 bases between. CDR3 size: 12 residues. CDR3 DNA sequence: TGTGCCAGCAGCGACAACTACAATGAGCAGTTCTTC. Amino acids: CASSDNYNEQFF.

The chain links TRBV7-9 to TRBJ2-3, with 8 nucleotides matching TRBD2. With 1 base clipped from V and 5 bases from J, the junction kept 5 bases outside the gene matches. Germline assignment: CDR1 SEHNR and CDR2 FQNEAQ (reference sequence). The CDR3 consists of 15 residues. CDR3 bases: TGTGCCAGCAGCTTAGTGGGGCTAGCGGGAGATACGCAGTATTTT. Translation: CASSLVGLAGDTQYF.

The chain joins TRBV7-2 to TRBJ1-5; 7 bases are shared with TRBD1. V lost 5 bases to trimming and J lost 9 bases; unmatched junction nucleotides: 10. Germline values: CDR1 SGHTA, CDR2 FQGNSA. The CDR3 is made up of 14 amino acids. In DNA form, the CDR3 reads TGTGCCAGCAGCCAGACAGGGCGTGATCGGCCCCAGCATTTT. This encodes CASSQTGRDRPQHF.

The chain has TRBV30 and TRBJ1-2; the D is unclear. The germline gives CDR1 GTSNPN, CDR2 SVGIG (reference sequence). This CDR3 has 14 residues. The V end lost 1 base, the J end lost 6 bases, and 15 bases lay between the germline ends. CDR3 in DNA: TGTGCCTGGAGTGAGGACTTAGCATTGCATGGCTACACCTTC. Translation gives CAWSEDLALHGYTF. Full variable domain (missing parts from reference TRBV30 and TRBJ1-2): SQTIHQWPATLVQPVGSPLSLECTVEGTSNPNLYWYRQAAGRGLQLLFYSVGIGQISSEVPQNLSASRPQDRQFILSSKKLLLSDSGFYLCAWSEDLALHGYTFGSGTRLTVV.